This TCR beta chain was obtained from a study of PD-L1 blockade in urothelial cancer (dated by TCRdb to about 2017). Describing the broader study: Therapy was started in about 2014 for all patients, and atezolizumab 1,200 mg was administered intravenously every 3 weeks. Twenty-five of 29 patients were identified as males with urothelial cancer of bladder origin, and a prior smoking history was reported by 18 of 29 patients. An ECOG performance status of 0 or 1 was recorded for the patients, and 0 to 3 prior chemotherapy regimens had been received by the patients. Blood samples were analyzed 3 weeks after the start of treatment (second dose) and 6 weeks after the start of treatment. Blood samples gave median yields of roughly 150,000 T cells and more than 80,000 unique TCRs, along with a median clonality of approximately 0.08. The study, an exploratory multi-omic analysis, examined somatic, immune and clinical correlates of response to PD-L1 blockade with atezolizumab in urothelial cancer. TCR sequencing covered pretreatment tumor samples and matched, serially collected peripheral blood taken before and after atezolizumab treatment. Progression-free survival longer than 6 months counted as durable clinical benefit, and TCR features were additionally tested against both progression-free and overall survival. Whole exome sequencing and RNA sequencing of pretreatment tumors were performed alongside TCR sequencing in the same patients. About 10 patients achieved durable clinical benefit and approximately 20 did not. Pretreatment blood TCR-seq was available for around 29 patients, at least one posttreatment blood collection was obtained for some 24 patients, and tumor TCR-seq was available for some 24 patients. The full study reports these points: Improved progression-free and overall survival was found to be associated with pretreatment peripheral blood TCR clonality below the median. Greater expansion of tumor-associated TCR clones in peripheral blood 3 weeks after the start of treatment was observed in patients with durable benefit (n of about 24, p = 0.022). Because the sample size was small (n ≈ 30) and many exploratory analyses were performed, the results are intended to be hypothesis-generating.

Each PCR received spiked-in synthetic TCR analog templates so that absolute template abundance could be estimated from read counts. Using the immunoSEQ assay, TCRbeta CDR3 regions were amplified from genomic DNA with bias-controlled V and J gene primers. Sequencing of rearranged TCRbeta segments was performed at approximately 20X coverage. The study's own analysis went as follows. Clustering was used to correct sequencing errors, and CDR3s were annotated against IMGT so that V, D and J genes could be assigned. Downstream analyses used only productive TCRbeta rearrangements and left out out-of-frame or stop-codon sequences. To compute clonality, Shannon entropy was normalized by the log of the number of unique productive sequences and then subtracted from one. Clones differing between time points or between blood and tumor were identified using Fisher's exact test with Benjamini-Hochberg correction, with an adjusted p below 0.01 applied as the threshold. TCRdb limited this immuneACCESS table to in-frame rearrangements with V and J called. A share of clones is missing; checked studies link under half to unresolved V genes, and the rest is unexplained. For V, J and clone size, that table is used; D and trimming come from the DNA. The sample table records about 74,000 clones; 80% to 90% of these occur just once. About 4.7% of the sample lies in the top ten.

Taken from the germline V gene (reference sequence), the CDR1 and CDR2 loops are SGHNT and YYREEE. The CDR3 has 12 amino acids, counting the end cysteine and phenylalanine. The kept DNA is CDR3 alone, 36 bases in frame from the first base. After removal of 9 bases from V and 3 bases from J, the junction retains 5 bases not matched to a gene. A total of 25 to 30 patients with locally advanced or metastatic urothelial carcinoma, treated at Memorial Sloan Kettering on a trial protocol, made up the cohort. Peripheral blood mononuclear cells were collected from each patient pretreatment and during treatment, giving between 1 and 8 total time points per patient. The Qiagen DNeasy Blood extraction kit was used to purify genomic DNA from total PBMCs and tumor samples. PBMCs were collected pretreatment and during treatment, and were isolated and stored as previously described. Comment on this clone: No cognate antigen has been identified for it. Base qualities are not recorded, but no much larger clone differs from it by a single base.

The sequencing used PBMCs, collected around atezolizumab (anti-PD-L1) treatment. The rearrangement joined TRBV5-4 to TRBJ1-1, with 7 bases in between that match TRBD1. The TCR sequence derives from a man in his sixties or seventies with urothelial cancer. CDR3 loop: CATRDSDTEAFF. The nucleotide sequence reads TGTGCCACAAGGGACAGCGACACTGAAGCTTTCTTT.